This entry describes one T cell receptor beta chain. Method: immunoSEQ multiplex PCR; TCRdb's copy keeps in-frame clones and lacks some. The sample holds over a thousand clones, about nine tenths seen once. The data were taken from a study of brain metastases from non-small cell lung cancer. With 5 bases removed from V and 7 bases from J, the gap between germline ends came to 12 bases. This CDR3 has 13 residues. Germline assignment: CDR1 LNHDA and CDR2 SQIVND (reference sequence). The rearrangement joins TRBV19 to TRBJ1-5, with TRBD1 as a possible D gene (5 bases). This TCR derives from a donor at least 40 years old with non-small cell lung cancer. The material sequenced was tumor-adjacent normal tissue. The CDR3 sequence: CASSFGQNQPQHF. The CDR3 nucleotides are TGTGCCAGTAGTTTCGGACAAAACCAGCCCCAGCATTTT.